Following are 6 T cell receptor beta chains from one sample sequenced in a study of blood T cell repertoires in COVID-19. Assay used: immunoSEQ multiplex PCR; TCRdb lists only in-frame clones, some missing. The top ten hold 1.5% of the sample, which has some 200,000 clones, roughly 88% seen once. Sequenced material: peripheral blood. These receptors came from a young man with active or convalescent COVID-19.

The chain is built from TRBV9 and TRBJ2-5, with D possibly matching TRBD2 (5 bases). Germline V lookup: CDR1 SGDLS, CDR2 YYNGEE. The CDR3 sequence is 16 residues long. The germline V and J ends were trimmed by 3 bases and 5 bases, with 20 bases remaining between them. The CDR3 loop reads CASSAGVGDAVETQYF. DNA of the CDR3: TGTGCCAGCAGCGCCGGGGTTGGCGACGCGGTTGAGACCCAGTACTTC.

The chain is built from TRBV3-1 (or the pseudogene TRBV3-2) and TRBJ1-5, with D hard to call. Trimming stripped 1 base from V and 4 bases from J, with 8 bases between. CDR1 is LGHDT, CDR2 YNNKEL, per germline (reference sequence). The CDR3 consists of 14 residues. The chain's CDR3 is CASSQGSYNQPQHF. In DNA, the CDR3 is TGTGCCAGCAGCCAAGGGAGCTATAATCAGCCCCAGCATTTT.

This clone was counted between two and nine times. The chain combines TRBV7-9 with TRBJ2-3; D might be TRBD2 (6 bases). The V gene lost 1 base and the J gene lost 0 bases, with 11 bases spanning the gap. This CDR3 is 16 amino acids long. Germline CDR1 SEHNR, CDR2 FQNEAQ (reference sequence). The CDR3 here is CASSLGASESTDTQYF. CDR3 nucleotide sequence: TGTGCCAGCAGCTTAGGGGCTAGCGAGAGCACAGATACGCAGTATTTT.

V usage is TRBV5-5 and J usage is TRBJ1-5, with a possible D match to TRBD1 (5 bases). From germline, CDR1 is SGHKS and CDR2 YYEKEE (reference sequence). CDR3 size: 16 residues. With 3 bases removed from V and 3 bases from J, the gap between germline ends came to 16 bases. The CDR3 here is CASSSLDTFYNQPQHF. The CDR3 nucleotides are TGTGCCAGCAGCTCTCTGGACACTTTCTACAATCAGCCCCAGCATTTT.

This clone was recorded a few times. The chain uses TRBV5-1 and TRBJ1-3; 7 bases are shared with TRBD1. The CDR3 is made up of 15 amino acids. Per the germline V gene, CDR1 is SGHRS and CDR2 is YFSETQ. J gave up 0 bases and V 4 bases, and 4 bases lay outside the gene matches. CDR3 DNA sequence: TGCGCCAGCAGCCTCCAGGGGGACTCTGGAAACACCATATATTTT. As protein: CASSLQGDSGNTIYF.

The J gene is TRBJ2-7, the V gene TRBV4-1, with D maybe TRBD2 (6 bases). This CDR3 has 15 amino acids. CDR1 MGHRA and CDR2 YSYEKL come from the germline V gene. V was cut by 1 base and J by 0 bases, with 10 bases left in between. The CDR3 sequence: CASSQVAASSYEQYF. In DNA form, the CDR3 reads TGCGCCAGCAGCCAAGTAGCGGCCAGCTCCTACGAGCAGTACTTC.